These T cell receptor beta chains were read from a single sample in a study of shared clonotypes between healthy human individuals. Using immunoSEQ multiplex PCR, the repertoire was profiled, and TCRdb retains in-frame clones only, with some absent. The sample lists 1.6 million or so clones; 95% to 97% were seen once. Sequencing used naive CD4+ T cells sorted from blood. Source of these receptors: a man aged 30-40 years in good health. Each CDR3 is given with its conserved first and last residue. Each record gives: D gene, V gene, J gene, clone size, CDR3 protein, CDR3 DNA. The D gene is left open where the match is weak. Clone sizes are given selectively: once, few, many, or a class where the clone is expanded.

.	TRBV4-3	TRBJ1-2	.	CASSQDSRANYGYTF	TGCGCCAGCAGCCAAGATAGCAGAGCTAACTATGGCTACACCTTC
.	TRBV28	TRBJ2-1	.	CASRTAGNNEQFF	TGTGCCAGCCGGACGGCAGGAAACAATGAGCAGTTCTTC
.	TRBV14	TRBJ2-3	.	CASSQDSVLAWVGTDTQYF	TGTGCCAGCAGCCAAGATTCCGTTCTAGCGTGGGTCGGCACAGATACGCAGTATTTT
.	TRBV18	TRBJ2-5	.	CASSVIGVSKETQYF	TGTGCCAGCTCCGTAATCGGGGTATCAAAAGAGACCCAGTACTTC
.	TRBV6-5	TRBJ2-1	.	CASSYSFHNEQFF	TGTGCCAGCAGTTACTCCTTCCACAATGAGCAGTTCTTC
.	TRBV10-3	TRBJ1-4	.	CAIGGGAVGEKLFF	TGTGCCATTGGGGGGGGAGCCGTGGGAGAAAAACTGTTTTTT
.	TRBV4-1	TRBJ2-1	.	CASSQGDRDSNEQFF	TGCGCCAGCAGCCAAGGGGATCGGGACTCCAATGAGCAGTTCTTC
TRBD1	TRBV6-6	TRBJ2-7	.	CASSYSEQGREQYF	TGTGCCAGCAGTTACTCGGAACAGGGGAGAGAGCAGTACTTC
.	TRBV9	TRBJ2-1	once	CASSPRGVSSYNEQFF	TGTGCCAGCAGCCCTCGCGGCGTTAGCTCCTACAATGAGCAGTTCTTC
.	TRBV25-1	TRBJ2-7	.	CASSGYRGHSYEQYF	TGTGCCAGCAGTGGGTATAGGGGACACTCCTACGAGCAGTACTTC
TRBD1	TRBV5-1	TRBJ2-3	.	CASSLLGQGVTDTQYF	TGCGCCAGCAGCTTGTTGGGACAGGGGGTAACAGATACGCAGTATTTT
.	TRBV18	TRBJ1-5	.	CASSPSNQPQHF	TGTGCCAGCTCACCGTCCAATCAGCCCCAGCATTTT
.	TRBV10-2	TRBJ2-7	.	CASSRTRNYEQYF	TGCGCCAGCAGTCGGACTCGAAACTACGAGCAGTACTTC
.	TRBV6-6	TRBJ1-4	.	CASSYSTLNEKLFF	TGTGCCAGCAGTTACTCGACTCTCAATGAAAAACTGTTTTTT